The 17 T cell receptor beta chains below all came from one sample that was sequenced in a study of T-cell reconstitution after alpha-beta-depleted transplantation in children. The authors prepared the TCRbeta library with unique molecular identifiers. TCRdb reprocessed the PCR reads via MiXCR and lists one record per CDR3 protein. The table records 640,000 or so distinct CDR3 sequences, approximately 17% of them present only once. The input for sequencing was PBMCs from the stem cell graft donor, taken from the stem cell graft. The source is a human donor who donated a stem cell graft to a child with acute myeloid leukemia.

This clonotype was found a few times. The chain carries TRBV6-4 and TRBJ2-7; D uncertain. Trimming pared 6 bases from V and 3 bases from J, leaving 15 bases between. The germline gives CDR1 MRHNA, CDR2 SNTAGT. This CDR3 comprises 14 residues. The CDR3 DNA sequence: TGTGCCAGCAGCCGACCTGGATCCTACTACGAGCAGTACGTC. Residues: CASSRPGSYYEQYV.

This clonotype was counted at least ten times. The rearrangement uses TRBV20-1 and TRBJ2-7, with TRBD1 matching 9 bases. Germline V gene sequence: CDR1 DFQATT, CDR2 SNEGSKA (reference sequence). Trimming removed 3 bases from V and 6 bases from J; junction bases left unmatched: 6. The length of the CDR3 is 13 residues. CDR3 residues: CSARIQGASEQYF. The DNA for the CDR3 is TGCAGTGCTAGGATACAGGGGGCCTCCGAGCAGTACTTC.

This clonotype showed up just a few times. CDR3 nucleotides: TGTGCCACCAGGCTCTCACGACAGGGGACCGGGGAGCTGTTTTTT. This translates into CATRLSRQGTGELFF. The V call is TRBV15, the J call TRBJ2-2; 8 bases line up with TRBD1. The CDR3 is 15 residues long. Germline V gene data show CDR1 as LNHNV and CDR2 as YYDKDF (reference sequence). V was pared by 6 bases and J by 5 bases, with 8 bases of the junction left unmatched.

This chain connects TRBV7-8 to TRBJ1-2, with no clear D. Germline assignment: CDR1 SGHVS and CDR2 FQNEAQ. The CDR3 consists of 13 residues. Trimming shortened V by 7 bases and J by 8 bases, and 17 bases separated the two germline ends. CDR3 nucleotide sequence: TGTGCCAGCACCCAGTCTTTATCTGCGGGCTACACCTTC. Translation: CASTQSLSAGYTF.

This clonotype occurred once. This clone may be a read error of a much larger clone one base away. The chain employs TRBV6-1 and TRBJ2-5, with D unclear. This CDR3 contains 14 residues. The ends were cut back, 5 bases at V and 5 bases at J, with 15 bases in the middle. Per the germline V gene, CDR1 is MNHNS and CDR2 is SASEGT. The CDR3 loop reads CASSPSPLRETQYF. CDR3 coding DNA: TGTGCCAGCAGTCCTTCCCCTCTGAGGGAGACCCAGTACTTC.

This chain uses TRBV27 with TRBJ2-7; D perhaps matches TRBD2 (5 bases). Per germline, CDR1 MNHEY and CDR2 SMNVEV (reference sequence). Trimming removed 7 bases at V and 6 bases at J, with 19 bases between. This CDR3 contains 14 residues. This CDR3 is CASTPGSSMGEQYF. The CDR3 bases are TGTGCCAGCACCCCGGGATCTTCCATGGGCGAGCAGTACTTC.

The chain couples TRBV20-1 to TRBJ2-1, with a weak D call TRBD2 (5 bases). This CDR3 region has 16 residues. Germline lookup yields CDR1 DFQATT and CDR2 SNEGSKA (reference sequence). Trimming stripped 6 bases from V and 2 bases from J, with 20 bases between. The CDR3 DNA sequence: TGCAGTGCCGCCGGGGATAGGGTGTCCGCCTACAATGAGCAGTTCTTC. This translates into CSAAGDRVSAYNEQFF.

V usage is TRBV4-2 and J usage is TRBJ1-6, with D possibly TRBD1 on 5 matching bases. The V and J ends lost 4 bases and 7 bases respectively, with 14 bases between them. CDR3 size: 15 residues. From germline, CDR1 is LGHNA and CDR2 YNFKEQ. CDR3: CASSRTGTQNSPLHF. In DNA, the CDR3 is TGTGCCAGCAGCCGCACCGGGACGCAAAATTCACCCCTCCACTTT.

This clonotype was counted between two and nine times. The chain uses TRBV7-7 and TRBJ2-1, with 14 bases aligning to TRBD2. Losses at the gene ends were 5 bases for V and 7 bases for J; bases not matched to a gene: 4. From germline, CDR1 is SSHAT and CDR2 FNYEAQ (reference sequence). The CDR3 is made up of 15 amino acids. CDR3 nucleotide sequence: TGTGCCAGCAGCCAAGGGACTAGCGGGGGAAATGAGCAGTTCTTC. Translating gives CASSQGTSGGNEQFF.

In its sample, this clonotype was seen a few times. The V call is TRBV25-1, the J call TRBJ2-5, with TRBD2 as a possible D gene (7 bases). Germline assignment: CDR1 MGHDK and CDR2 SYGVNS. CDR3 length: 16 residues. Trimming removed 1 base from V and 5 bases from J, with 17 bases in between. The CDR3 region is CASSESRGGRLETQYF. The DNA for the CDR3 is TGTGCCAGCAGTGAATCGAGGGGGGGGCGGTTGGAGACCCAGTACTTC.

V usage is TRBV27 and J usage is TRBJ2-7, with 9 positions matching TRBD1. V lost 6 bases, J lost 5 bases, and 14 bases stayed unmatched. This CDR3 region has 16 residues. CDR1 and CDR2 (germline): MNHEY, SMNVEV (reference sequence). The CDR3 here is CASSPLLGQGSNEQYF. The CDR3, as DNA: TGTGCCAGCAGCCCTCTCCTGGGACAGGGTAGTAACGAGCAGTACTTC.

This chain uses TRBV4-3 with TRBJ2-3; D is perhaps TRBD2 (7 bases). The CDR3 contains 17 residues. Germline V lookup: CDR1 LGHNA, CDR2 YSLEER. Trimming stripped 0 bases from V and 2 bases from J, with 15 bases between. CDR3 nucleotide sequence: TGCGCCAGCAGCCAAGAAGGGGGGGGCTCTTACACAGATACGCAGTATTTT. This codes for CASSQEGGGSYTDTQYF.

In this sample, this clonotype turned up many times. The rearrangement links TRBV6-5 to TRBJ2-1; D not resolved. Per germline, CDR1 MNHEY and CDR2 SVGAGI. The length of the CDR3 is 11 residues. V was cut by 4 bases and J by 7 bases, with 5 bases left in between. This chain's CDR3 is CASSSSNEQFF. In nucleotides, the CDR3 is TGTGCCAGCAGTTCCAGTAATGAGCAGTTCTTC.

The chain carries TRBV7-8 and TRBJ1-5, with 8 bases identical to TRBD1. Germline CDR1 SGHVS, CDR2 FQNEAQ. There are 16 residues in the CDR3. V lost 5 bases, J lost 3 bases, and 9 bases stayed unmatched. In DNA form, the CDR3 reads TGTGCCAGCAGCCGTGGACAGGGCTTGGACAATCAGCCCCAGCATTTT. It codes for CASSRGQGLDNQPQHF.

This chain connects TRBV7-9 to TRBJ2-2; D gene ambiguous. V was cut by 5 bases and J by 0 bases, with 16 bases left in between. The CDR3 runs 17 residues. Germline values: CDR1 SEHNR, CDR2 FQNEAQ (reference sequence). For the CDR3, the DNA is TGTGCCAGCAGCGAAAGCCCCAAGATACCGAACACCGGGGAGCTGTTTTTT. It specifies CASSESPKIPNTGELFF.

The rearrangement joins TRBV9 to TRBJ2-2, with D perhaps matching TRBD2 (6 bases). CDR3 length: 15 residues. Germline assignment: CDR1 SGDLS and CDR2 YYNGEE. The V and J ends lost 0 bases and 7 bases respectively, with 13 bases between them. In DNA form, the CDR3 reads TGTGCCAGCAGCGTAGAGGCGGGGTTAGGCGGGGAGCTGTTTTTT. This codes for CASSVEAGLGGELFF.

This clonotype was counted between two and nine times. Here the CDR3 reads CASSVRGEGTEAFF. The CDR3 DNA reads as TGCGCCAGCAGTGTAAGGGGAGAGGGGACTGAAGCTTTCTTT. The chain has TRBV10-1 and TRBJ1-1, with D possibly being TRBD1 (5 bases). Trimming removed 4 bases from V and 5 bases from J, with 14 bases in between. The CDR3 covers 14 residues. CDR1 and CDR2 (germline): WNHNN, SYGVQD (reference sequence).